These T cell receptor beta chains were read from a single sample in a study of cytomegalovirus exposure and HLA in healthy donors. Here immunoSEQ multiplex PCR was the method, and the copy in TCRdb shows in-frame clones only, minus some. Among about 190,000 clones listed, over 70% were seen once. Sequenced: PBMCs. These receptors were obtained from a woman aged 25 to 45 in good health and CMV-seropositive. Both conserved end residues are part of each CDR3. A D gene is named only where the DNA matches it firmly. Only some rows state a clone size, as once, few, many or a class for expanded clones.

D	V	J	size	DNA	CDR3
-	TRBV6-4	TRBJ2-3	-	TGTGCCAGCAGTGACTCAAAAGGGGGAACAGATACGCAGTATTTT	CASSDSKGGTDTQYF
TRBD1	TRBV10-1	TRBJ2-7	-	TGCGCCAGCAGTGAGCAAAGGACAGGGGGTGGGGAGCAGTACTTC	CASSEQRTGGGEQYF
TRBD2	TRBV7-7	TRBJ2-5	-	TGTGCTAGCAGCTCCGGGACTAGCGGCCAAGAGACCCAGTACTTC	CASSSGTSGQETQYF
-	TRBV5-1	TRBJ2-1	-	TGCGCCACCTTGGGGGGAAGGATTAGCTCCTACAATGAGCAGTTCTTC	CATLGGRISSYNEQFF
TRBD2	TRBV4-1	TRBJ2-3	once	TGCGCCAGCAGCCAAGAGCGGGAGGGTGGAGATACGCAGTATTTT	CASSQEREGGDTQYF
TRBD1	TRBV27	TRBJ2-1	-	TGTGCCAGCAGTCCCGGGACAGCTAACTATGAGCAGTTCTTC	CASSPGTANYEQFF
-	TRBV18	TRBJ2-7	-	TGTGCCAGCTCCCGGAAGACAGGCGAATCGGGGGAGCAGTACTTC	CASSRKTGESGEQYF
TRBD2	TRBV10-2	TRBJ2-7	-	TGCGCCAGCAGCGGACTAGTAGAGCAGTACTTC	CASSGLVEQYF
-	TRBV6-5	TRBJ1-6	-	TGTGCCAGCAGTTACTCGAAGGGGGTAGGGTCACCCCTCCACTTT	CASSYSKGVGSPLHF
-	TRBV10-3	TRBJ2-7	few	TGTGCCATCAGTGAGGCATACGAGCAGTACTTC	CAISEAYEQYF
TRBD2	TRBV10-1	TRBJ2-7	-	TGCGCCAGCAGTGAAGGCAGCGGGGCAGCCTACGAGCAGTACTTC	CASSEGSGAAYEQYF
-	TRBV10-1	TRBJ2-7	-	TGCGCCAGCAGTGATTCCAGCTCCTACGAGCAGTACTTC	CASSDSSSYEQYF
-	TRBV11-2	TRBJ1-4	-	TGTGCCAGCAGCTTAGTAGGTCTTGGCAGGGAAAAACTGTTTTTT	CASSLVGLGREKLFF
TRBD1	TRBV19	TRBJ1-3	-	TGTGCCAGTAGTGCGACAGGGGGCGTCTCTGGAAACACCATATATTTT	CASSATGGVSGNTIYF
TRBD2	TRBV2	TRBJ2-1	-	TGTGCCAGCAGGGGAGGACTAGCGGGAAATAATGAGCAGTTCTTC	CASRGGLAGNNEQFF
TRBD2	TRBV7-7	TRBJ2-5	-	TGTGCCAGCAGCCCAGGACTAGCGGGACTCGAGACCCAGTACTTC	CASSPGLAGLETQYF
-	TRBV5-1	TRBJ1-2	once	TGCGCCAGCACCGACAGTATGGGGTATGGCTACACCTTC	CASTDSMGYGYTF
-	TRBV11-2	TRBJ1-2	-	TGTGCCAGCAGCCTCCAACCGGGATGGAGCTACACCTTC	CASSLQPGWSYTF
TRBD1	TRBV7-7	TRBJ2-5	-	TGTGCCAGCAGCCCGACAGGGGCCAACGGGGAGACCCAGTACTTC	CASSPTGANGETQYF
TRBD2	TRBV4-1	TRBJ2-7	-	TGCGCCAGCAGCCAAGGCGGTACTAGCGCCTACGAGCAGTACTTC	CASSQGGTSAYEQYF
TRBD1	TRBV7-9	TRBJ2-7	-	TGTGCCAGCAGCCAGGGGGTGGCTTACGAGCAGTACTTC	CASSQGVAYEQYF
TRBD1	TRBV6-5	TRBJ1-2	-	TGTGCCAGCAGTTCTCCGGGACAGGGGTTCTATGGCTACACCTTC	CASSSPGQGFYGYTF
TRBD2	TRBV27	TRBJ2-1	-	TGTGCCAGCAGCGACTGGCGGGAGAATCGTAATGAGCAGTTCTTC	CASSDWRENRNEQFF
-	TRBV7-9	TRBJ2-7	-	TGTTCCAGCAGCTTACAGTACGAGCAGTACTTC	CSSSLQYEQYF
-	TRBV6-5	TRBJ2-2	-	TGTGCCAGCAGTTACTCGAAACCGGGCGGGGAGCTGTTTTTT	CASSYSKPGGELFF
-	TRBV10-2	TRBJ1-2	once	TGCGCCAAGGGACGGGGGGGGCCTTTTGGCTACACCTTC	CAKGRGGPFGYTF
TRBD1	TRBV7-6	TRBJ1-1	-	TGTGCCAGCAGCTTAGGAGAGGGACAGGGACGTTTGGATTTCTTT	CASSLGEGQGRLDFF
-	TRBV5-4	TRBJ2-7	-	TGTGCCAGCAGTTGGACAACTGGGAACGAGCAGTACTTC	CASSWTTGNEQYF
-	TRBV5-1	TRBJ2-7	few	TGCGCCAGCAGCTTGGAGGGACAAGGAATACACGAGCAGTACTTC	CASSLEGQGIHEQYF
-	TRBV27	TRBJ1-4	many	TGTGCCAGCAGATCCCGTCTCAGGGCAACTAATGAAAAACTGTTTTTT	CASRSRLRATNEKLFF
-	TRBV1	TRBJ2-1	-	TGCACCAGCAGCCAACTCAATGAGCAGTTCTTC	CTSSQLNEQFF
-	TRBV29-1	TRBJ2-7	-	TGCAGCGTTGAAGGTCCAGGATACGAGCAGTACTTC	CSVEGPGYEQYF
TRBD2	TRBV28	TRBJ2-1	-	TGTGCCAGTGGGGCACTAGCGGAAAGCTCCTACAATGAGCAGTTCTTC	CASGALAESSYNEQFF
-	TRBV10-3	TRBJ2-1	-	TGTGCCATCAGTGACCCCCTTCAGGGCTACAATGAGCAGTTCTTC	CAISDPLQGYNEQFF
-	TRBV5-8	TRBJ2-7	-	TGTGCCAGCAGGGAGGAGATTAACGAGCAGTACTTC	CASREEINEQYF
TRBD1	TRBV7-9	TRBJ2-4	-	TGTGCCAGCAGGGGGACAGGGGGTAAAAACATTCAGTACTTC	CASRGTGGKNIQYF
-	TRBV28	TRBJ1-4	few	TGTGCCAGCAGCCCCATTCGTGGCGGGAAGGGGTCGGTTTTT	CASSPIRGGKGSVF
TRBD2	TRBV2	TRBJ2-5	-	TGTGCCAGCAGTGAACGACTAGCGGGAGTGGGGGAGACCCAGTACTTC	CASSERLAGVGETQYF
-	TRBV5-8	TRBJ1-1	-	TGTGCCAGCAGCTTGCGGGGCACTGAAGCTTTCTTT	CASSLRGTEAFF
-	TRBV5-4	TRBJ1-6	-	TGTGCCAGCAGCTTGGCCGGGACATTAAATTCACCCCTCCACTTT	CASSLAGTLNSPLHF
-	TRBV2	TRBJ2-2	few	TGTGCCAGCAGGAGGACTTATACCGGGGAGCTGTTTTTT	CASRRTYTGELFF
-	TRBV5-4	TRBJ1-1	-	TGTGCCAGCAGCCCTAGAACAGGTGAAGCTTTCTTT	CASSPRTGEAFF
TRBD2	TRBV28	TRBJ2-7	once	TGTGCCAGCGGACCGGGACTAGCGGGGGCCTACGAGCAGTACTTC	CASGPGLAGAYEQYF
-	TRBV9	TRBJ2-1	-	TGTGCCAGCAGCGTAGGGGAGAATGAGCAGTTCTTC	CASSVGENEQFF
TRBD1	TRBV19	TRBJ1-4	-	TGTGCCAGTAGTCCTCGACAGGGGGCTAATGAAAAACTGTTTTTT	CASSPRQGANEKLFF
-	TRBV6-5	TRBJ2-7	-	TGTGCCAGCAGTTCCCCGGGACTCGGTGCCTACGAGCAGTACTTC	CASSSPGLGAYEQYF
-	TRBV5-5	TRBJ1-1	-	TGTGCCAGCAGCTTGGACATAAACACTGAAGCTTTCTTT	CASSLDINTEAFF
-	TRBV9	TRBJ1-1	-	TGTGCCAGCGCTGGCAGGATGAACACTGAAGCTTTCTTT	CASAGRMNTEAFF
-	TRBV19	TRBJ2-7	once	TGTGCCAGTAACCCGGACAACCGGCCCTACGAGCAGTACTTC	CASNPDNRPYEQYF
TRBD1	TRBV10-3	TRBJ1-1	once	TGTGCCATCAAGGAAGGACAGGGGGCAAACACTGAAGCTTTCTTT	CAIKEGQGANTEAFF
-	TRBV28	TRBJ1-5	-	TGTGCCACCCTCCTGAGGCATCAGCCCCAGCATTTT	CATLLRHQPQHF
TRBD1	TRBV4-1	TRBJ2-3	-	TGCGCCAGCAGCCAGCTAAAGGGACAGGGGAACACAGATACGCAGTATTTT	CASSQLKGQGNTDTQYF
TRBD1	TRBV7-9	TRBJ2-3	-	TGTGCCAGCAGCTTAGCACAGGGGGGAATAGATACGCAGTATTTT	CASSLAQGGIDTQYF